This is a list of T cell receptor beta chains from one sample in a study of early T cells in non-severe SARS-CoV-2 infection. TCRdb redid the calling of the 5' RACE reads with MiXCR, one entry per CDR3 protein. The sample contains roughly 90,000 distinct CDR3 sequences, 13% to 15% of which appear only once. Sequencing input: whole blood. These receptors came from an adult who was a healthcare worker with PCR-confirmed SARS-CoV-2 infection or an uninfected control (not recorded which). The CDR3 runs from the conserved cysteine through the conserved F or W. The D gene is left open where the match is weak. Clone size is not always given. Where it is, it says once, few, many or a class for expanded clones.

cdr3_aa: CASSLGPRSDTQYF; cdr3_nt: TGTGCCAGCAGCTTAGGGCCACGATCAGATACGCAGTATTTT; j_call: TRBJ2-3; clone_size: NA; v_call: TRBV7-2; d_call: NA
cdr3_aa: CASSLTGQPGELFF; cdr3_nt: TGTGCCAGCAGCTTAACGGGACAGCCCGGGGAGCTGTTTTTT; j_call: TRBJ2-2; clone_size: NA; v_call: TRBV7-3; d_call: TRBD1
cdr3_aa: CASSLRGSTDTQYF; cdr3_nt: TGTGCCAGCAGCCTCAGGGGTAGCACAGATACGCAGTATTTT; j_call: TRBJ2-3; clone_size: few; v_call: TRBV6-1; d_call: NA
cdr3_aa: CASSLSGERTETQYF; cdr3_nt: TGTGCCAGCAGCTTGTCAGGGGAGAGGACCGAGACCCAGTACTTC; j_call: TRBJ2-5; clone_size: NA; v_call: TRBV5-6; d_call: NA
cdr3_aa: CASSFRASYEQYF; cdr3_nt: TGCGCCAGCAGCTTTAGGGCCTCCTACGAGCAGTACTTC; j_call: TRBJ2-7; clone_size: NA; v_call: TRBV5-1; d_call: NA
cdr3_aa: CASSLGAIAKNIQYF; cdr3_nt: TGTGCTAGCAGCTTAGGGGCCATAGCCAAAAACATTCAGTACTTC; j_call: TRBJ2-4; clone_size: many; v_call: TRBV7-7; d_call: NA
cdr3_aa: CASSQGVRGDQPQHF; cdr3_nt: TGTGCCAGCAGCCAAGGGGTCAGGGGGGATCAGCCCCAGCATTTT; j_call: TRBJ1-5; clone_size: many; v_call: TRBV3-1; d_call: TRBD1
cdr3_aa: CASSYLGLSNGYTF; cdr3_nt: TGTGCCAGCAGTTACTTAGGCTTGTCGAATGGCTACACCTTC; j_call: TRBJ1-2; clone_size: NA; v_call: TRBV6-5; d_call: NA
cdr3_aa: CATMAAGGTEAFF; cdr3_nt: TGTGCCACCATGGCGGCCGGCGGCACTGAAGCTTTCTTT; j_call: TRBJ1-1; clone_size: many; v_call: TRBV27; d_call: NA
cdr3_aa: CAWYPGQGSSPLHF; cdr3_nt: TGTGCCTGGTACCCTGGACAGGGAAGTTCACCCCTCCACTTT; j_call: TRBJ1-6; clone_size: few; v_call: TRBV30; d_call: TRBD1
cdr3_aa: CSASHIPGGPITHEQFF; cdr3_nt: TGCAGTGCTAGCCACATTCCCGGGGGGCCGATCACCCATGAGCAGTTCTTC; j_call: TRBJ2-1; clone_size: few; v_call: TRBV20-1; d_call: NA
cdr3_aa: CASSPGTGINYGYTF; cdr3_nt: TGTGCCAGCAGCCCCGGGACAGGGATAAACTATGGCTACACCTTC; j_call: TRBJ1-2; clone_size: few; v_call: TRBV7-6; d_call: TRBD1
cdr3_aa: CASPRHGTDTQYF; cdr3_nt: TGTGCCAGCCCACGTCATGGGACAGATACGCAGTATTTT; j_call: TRBJ2-3; clone_size: NA; v_call: TRBV6-1; d_call: NA
cdr3_aa: CASRLAGLDTQYF; cdr3_nt: TGTGCCAGCAGGTTGGCGGGGCTAGATACGCAGTATTTT; j_call: TRBJ2-3; clone_size: few; v_call: TRBV7-2; d_call: NA
cdr3_aa: CASSRTSGGNSYEQYF; cdr3_nt: TGTGCCAGCAGCCGGACTAGCGGGGGGAATTCCTACGAGCAGTACTTC; j_call: TRBJ2-7; clone_size: many; v_call: TRBV7-6; d_call: TRBD2
cdr3_aa: CASSFQGQQETQYF; cdr3_nt: TGCGCCAGCAGCTTTCAAGGACAGCAAGAGACCCAGTACTTC; j_call: TRBJ2-5; clone_size: few; v_call: TRBV5-1; d_call: NA
cdr3_aa: CASSDRQVTYEQYF; cdr3_nt: TGTGCCAGCAGCGACAGACAGGTAACCTACGAGCAGTACTTC; j_call: TRBJ2-7; clone_size: few; v_call: TRBV3-1; d_call: NA
cdr3_aa: CASSQVMGSSGANVLTF; cdr3_nt: TGTGCCAGCAGCCAAGTGATGGGTTCCTCTGGGGCCAACGTCCTGACTTTC; j_call: TRBJ2-6; clone_size: few; v_call: TRBV3-1; d_call: NA
cdr3_aa: CASRETGGGSPLHF; cdr3_nt: TGCGCCAGCAGAGAGACAGGGGGCGGTTCACCCCTCCACTTT; j_call: TRBJ1-6; clone_size: NA; v_call: TRBV10-2; d_call: TRBD1
cdr3_aa: CAWSVLVGLGGYTF; cdr3_nt: TGTGCCTGGAGTGTACTCGTGGGACTCGGTGGCTACACCTTC; j_call: TRBJ1-2; clone_size: NA; v_call: TRBV30; d_call: NA
cdr3_aa: CASSLRTSGGHTQYF; cdr3_nt: TGTGCCAGCAGCTTACGGACTAGCGGGGGACATACGCAGTATTTT; j_call: TRBJ2-3; clone_size: many; v_call: TRBV11-2; d_call: TRBD2
cdr3_aa: CAWSAGEFGYTF; cdr3_nt: TGTGCCTGGAGTGCAGGGGAATTTGGCTACACCTTC; j_call: TRBJ1-2; clone_size: NA; v_call: TRBV30; d_call: NA